Below are 27 T cell receptor beta chains sequenced from a single sample in a study of technical replicates of blood from several donors. TCRdb keeps only in-frame clones here, not all; method: immunoSEQ multiplex PCR. The sample consists of more than 75,000 clones, around 94% of them appearing once. The source material was T cells isolated from PBMCs. Every receptor here comes from a human donor in good health.

CDR3 sequence (DNA): TGTGCCAGCAGTCCAGGGTATGGCTACACCTTC. This gives the protein CASSPGYGYTF. This chain uses TRBV27 with TRBJ1-2; weak D call: TRBD1 (5 bases). With 5 bases removed from V and 5 bases from J, the gap between germline ends came to 6 bases. This CDR3 is 11 amino acids long. In germline, CDR1 is MNHEY, CDR2 SMNVEV (reference sequence).

The table lists this clone with a count of one. The chain is built from TRBV7-2 and TRBJ2-7; a weak D match, TRBD1 (6 bases). Germline V gene lookup returns CDR1 SGHTA and CDR2 FQGNSA. V shed 2 bases and J shed 4 bases, with 12 bases lying between them. This CDR3 contains 14 residues. CDR3 sequence: CASSLLLTGYEQYF. The DNA of the CDR3 is TGTGCCAGCAGCTTATTACTTACAGGGTACGAGCAGTACTTC.

This clone has only one observation. The V gene is TRBV2, the J gene TRBJ2-3, with D tentatively TRBD1 (6 bases). Trimming removed 8 bases at V and 0 bases at J, with 15 bases between. The CDR3 has 15 amino acids. Germline V gene sequence: CDR1 SNHLY, CDR2 FYNNEI. CDR3 nucleotide sequence: TGTGCCAGCTGCCCGGGACAAAAGAGCACAGATACGCAGTATTTT. Amino acid sequence: CASCPGQKSTDTQYF.

The chain links TRBV19 to TRBJ1-5; TRBD1 is a possible D gene (6 bases). V was pared by 1 base and J by 3 bases, with 16 bases between. Germline CDR1 is LNHDA and CDR2 is SQIVND (reference sequence). The CDR3 covers 17 residues. The CDR3 coding sequence is TGTGCCAGTAGTATAGGGGGGGGAGGACAGTACAATCAGCCCCAGCATTTT. Protein sequence: CASSIGGGGQYNQPQHF. The whole variable domain, filled in from reference TRBV19 and TRBJ1-5, reads DGGITQSPKYLFRKEGQNVTLSCEQNLNHDAMYWYRQDPGQGLRLIYYSQIVNDFQKGDIAEGYSVSREKKESFPLTVTSAQKNPTAFYLCASSIGGGGQYNQPQHFGDGTRLSIL.

The chain carries TRBV10-3 and TRBJ2-1, with D possibly TRBD2 on 5 matching bases. Trimming took 2 bases from V and 0 from J, leaving 11 bases between them. Germline loops: CDR1 ENHRY, CDR2 SYGVKD. This CDR3 contains 16 residues. The CDR3 DNA sequence: TGTGCCATCAGTGAGCTACTAAGCGGCTCCTACAATGAGCAGTTCTTC. It is translated as CAISELLSGSYNEQFF.

The chain couples TRBV27 to TRBJ1-2; unclear D gene. Germline values: CDR1 MNHEY, CDR2 SMNVEV (reference sequence). The germline V and J ends were trimmed by 5 bases and 7 bases, with 26 bases remaining between them. This CDR3 region has 17 residues. Written as DNA, the CDR3 is TGTGCCAGCAGTCCTACCCCACGGCCGGCTCTAACGGGTGGCTACACCTTC. It translates to CASSPTPRPALTGGYTF.

The V and J genes are TRBV12-5 and TRBJ2-3, with D possibly TRBD2 on 6 matching bases. Trimming pared 5 bases from V and 9 bases from J, leaving 9 bases between. This CDR3 is built from 11 residues. Germline CDR1 reads LGHNT; CDR2 reads FRNRAP. CDR3 sequence: CASGGGITQYF. The CDR3 DNA follows: TGTGCTAGTGGTGGGGGGATAACGCAGTATTTT.

The chain links TRBV5-1 to TRBJ1-3; the D gene is possibly TRBD1 (5 bases). Per the germline V gene, CDR1 is SGHRS and CDR2 is YFSETQ. Trimming took 0 bases from V and 3 from J, leaving 7 bases between them. The CDR3 totals 14 residues. CDR3 coding DNA: TGCGCCAGCAGCTTGGCGGGGGTTGGAAACACCATATATTTT. Its protein is CASSLAGVGNTIYF.

V usage is TRBV4-3 and J usage is TRBJ1-1, with D possibly matching TRBD1 (5 bases). Germline lookup yields CDR1 LGHNA and CDR2 YSLEER. V lost 0 bases, J lost 4 bases, and 12 bases lay in between. The CDR3 has 15 amino acids. The CDR3 region is CASSQDIGRGTEAFF. The CDR3 nucleotides read TGCGCCAGCAGCCAAGATATTGGGAGGGGCACTGAAGCTTTCTTT.

The chain has TRBV6-5 and TRBJ1-1; D possibly corresponds to TRBD1 (5 bases). Trimming took 6 bases from V and 11 from J, leaving 22 bases between them. CDR1 and CDR2 (germline): MNHEY, SVGAGI. The CDR3 has 14 residues. DNA for the CDR3: TGTGCCAGCAGAATAGGGGCCCAATATTTTAGGGCTTTCTTT. This codes for CASRIGAQYFRAFF.

The rearrangement joins TRBV19 to TRBJ1-5; D remains unclear. Germline V lookup: CDR1 LNHDA, CDR2 SQIVND (reference sequence). V lost 3 bases, J lost 4 bases, and 13 bases lay in between. This CDR3 has 15 amino acids. CDR3 in DNA: TGTGCCAGTAGTATGGTGGTGGGAGAGAATCAGCCCCAGCATTTT. Translation: CASSMVVGENQPQHF.

This rearrangement joins TRBV6-5 to TRBJ1-1; 9 bases are a match to TRBD1. Germline-derived CDR1 and CDR2 are MNHEY and SVGAGI. The CDR3 contains 13 residues. V gave up 4 bases and J gave up 9 bases; unmatched junction bases: 6. Here the CDR3 DNA reads TGTGCCAGCAGTTCCCAGGGGACAGGGAAAGCTTTCTTT. Encoded protein: CASSSQGTGKAFF.

This chain joins TRBV7-9 and TRBJ2-3; TRBD2 aligns across 9 bases. Germline V lookup: CDR1 SEHNR, CDR2 FQNEAQ (reference sequence). The J segment lost 1 base and the V segment lost 5 bases, leaving 4 bases of the junction unmatched. The CDR3 covers 15 residues. In nucleotides, the CDR3 is TGTGCCAGCAGCCCCGGGACTAGCCGCACAGATACGCAGTATTTT. It specifies CASSPGTSRTDTQYF.

The V call is TRBV29-1, the J call TRBJ2-3; tentatively, D is TRBD2 (6 bases). V was cut by 3 bases and J by 2 bases, with 9 bases left in between. Germline values: CDR1 SQVTM, CDR2 ANQGSEA. This CDR3 comprises 13 residues. DNA for the CDR3: TGCAGCGTTGAGCGGGGTGACACAGATACGCAGTATTTT. It specifies CSVERGDTDTQYF.

The CDR3 DNA reads as TGCAGCGTGAATGGAGCGCATCCAGCCTACAATGAGCAGTTCTTC. This translates into CSVNGAHPAYNEQFF. This chain links TRBV29-1 with TRBJ2-1; D unresolved. Germline-derived CDR1 and CDR2 are SQVTM and ANQGSEA. Trimming pared 6 bases from V and 2 bases from J, leaving 17 bases between. The length of the CDR3 is 15 residues.

The V and J genes are TRBV4-1 and TRBJ2-3, with D perhaps matching TRBD2 (6 bases). CDR1 is MGHRA and CDR2 is YSYEKL in the germline V gene. With 0 bases removed from V and 4 bases from J, the gap between germline ends came to 11 bases. The CDR3 is 15 residues long. The CDR3 DNA reads TGCGCCAGCAGCCAAGAGGGGCTAGCGTCAGATACGCAGTATTTT. Amino acid sequence: CASSQEGLASDTQYF.

The gene calls are TRBV4-3 and TRBJ1-1; 8 nucleotides agree with TRBD1. The CDR3 loop spans 15 amino acids. V was pared by 1 base and J by 5 bases, with 6 bases of the junction left unmatched. Germline values: CDR1 LGHNA, CDR2 YSLEER. CDR3 sequence: CASSQVGTGRTEAFF. As DNA, the CDR3 is TGCGCCAGCAGCCAAGTGGGGACAGGTAGAACTGAAGCTTTCTTT.

CDR3 region: CASSPRMNTEAFF. CDR3 DNA: TGCGCCAGCAGCCCCAGGATGAACACTGAAGCTTTCTTT. The chain carries TRBV4-1 and TRBJ1-1; D unclear. Germline V gene data show CDR1 as MGHRA and CDR2 as YSYEKL. The CDR3 is made up of 13 amino acids. V lost 4 bases and J 0 bases, leaving 6 bases between the germline ends.

The V and J genes are TRBV7-3 and TRBJ1-1, with 10 bases that match TRBD1. V shed 4 bases, J shed 1 base, and the junction held 9 bases outside the gene matches. CDR3 size: 17 residues. CDR1 and CDR2 from the germline V gene are SGHTA and FQGTGA. The CDR3 DNA reads as TGTGCCAGCAGCTCTACCGGGACAGGGGCCGAGAACACTGAAGCTTTCTTT. Amino acids: CASSSTGTGAENTEAFF. Supplemented by reference TRBV7-3 and TRBJ1-1, the full variable domain reads GAGVSQTPSNKVTEKGKYVELRCDPISGHTALYWYRQSLGQGPEFLIYFQGTGAADDSGLPNDRFFAVRPEGSVSTLKIQRTERGDSAVYLCASSSTGTGAENTEAFFGQGTRLTVV.

The V call is TRBV28, the J call TRBJ1-4; D remains ambiguous. Trimming shortened V by 8 bases and J by 0 bases, and 10 bases separated the two germline ends. This CDR3 region has 14 residues. CDR1 MDHEN and CDR2 SYDVKM come from the germline V gene. This CDR3 is CASRLQSTNEKLFF. The CDR3 bases are TGTGCCAGCCGCCTACAGTCAACTAATGAAAAACTGTTTTTT. Filled out from reference TRBV28 and TRBJ1-4, the complete variable domain reads DVKVTQSSRYLVKRTGEKVFLECVQDMDHENMFWYRQDPGLGLRLIYFSYDVKMKEKGDIPEGYSVSREKKERFSLILESASTNQTSMYLCASRLQSTNEKLFFGSGTQLSVL.

The gene calls are TRBV18 and TRBJ2-7, with no clear D. The CDR3 runs to 15 residues. CDR1 is KGHSH, CDR2 LQKENI, per germline. V gave up 2 bases and J gave up 6 bases, with 17 bases separating them. Here the CDR3 DNA reads TGTGCCAGCTCACCAGACAATAGAACACCCCTCGAGCAGTACTTC. It encodes CASSPDNRTPLEQYF.

This clone occurred once. This chain links TRBV5-1 with TRBJ2-5, with a tentative D call TRBD2 (6 bases). Germline V gene sequence: CDR1 SGHRS, CDR2 YFSETQ. V lost 3 bases and J 1 base, leaving 7 bases between the germline ends. CDR3 length: 13 residues. CDR3 bases: TGCGCCAGCAGCTGGGACTTCCAAGAGACCCAGTACTTC. It yields the protein CASSWDFQETQYF.

The V and J genes are TRBV5-6 and TRBJ1-4; TRBD1 might be the D (5 bases). The V gene lost 0 bases and the J gene lost 8 bases, with 11 bases spanning the gap. Germline values: CDR1 SGHDT, CDR2 YYEEEE. The CDR3 is 14 residues long. The CDR3: CASSLGQLGEKLFF. The CDR3 DNA reads as TGTGCCAGCAGCTTGGGACAGCTCGGGGAAAAACTGTTTTTT.

The chain carries TRBV7-2 and TRBJ2-1; D unclear. With 5 bases removed from V and 6 bases from J, the gap between germline ends came to 8 bases. The germline CDR1 and CDR2 sequences are SGHTA and FQGNSA. The CDR3 loop spans 12 amino acids. The CDR3 loop is CASSRHSNEQFF. The CDR3 nucleotides are TGTGCCAGCAGCCGACACTCCAATGAGCAGTTCTTC.

This chain links TRBV5-1 with TRBJ2-5, with 12 positions matching TRBD2. This CDR3 is built from 14 residues. With 5 bases clipped from V and 5 bases from J, the junction kept 4 bases outside the gene matches. The germline gives CDR1 SGHRS, CDR2 YFSETQ. CDR3 in DNA: TGCGCCAGCAGGCGGACTAGCGGGAAGGAGACCCAGTACTTC. Translating it yields CASRRTSGKETQYF. Complete variable domain (other parts from reference TRBV5-1 and TRBJ2-5): KAGVTQTPRYLIKTRGQQVTLSCSPISGHRSVSWYQQTPGQGLQFLFEYFSETQRNKGNFPGRFSGRQFSNSRSEMNVSTLELGDSALYLCASRRTSGKETQYFGPGTRLLVL.

This clone was seen a single time. The chain combines TRBV30 with TRBJ1-2, with D tentatively TRBD1 (5 bases). Germline V gene sequence: CDR1 GTSNPN, CDR2 SVGIG (reference sequence). There are 13 residues in the CDR3. V was shortened by 0 bases and J by 3 bases, with 8 bases between the two germline ends. The chain's CDR3 is CAWSVARDYGYTF. The CDR3 DNA sequence: TGTGCCTGGAGTGTGGCCAGGGACTATGGCTACACCTTC.

The chain combines TRBV5-4 with TRBJ2-2, with TRBD2 as a possible D gene (7 bases). Germline values: CDR1 SGHNT, CDR2 YYREEE (reference sequence). The germline V and J ends were trimmed by 4 bases and 1 base, with 17 bases remaining between them. This CDR3 has 17 amino acids. As DNA, the CDR3 is TGTGCCAGCAGCCCCTGGGGGGGGGCTATGAACACCGGGGAGCTGTTTTTT. It codes for CASSPWGGAMNTGELFF.